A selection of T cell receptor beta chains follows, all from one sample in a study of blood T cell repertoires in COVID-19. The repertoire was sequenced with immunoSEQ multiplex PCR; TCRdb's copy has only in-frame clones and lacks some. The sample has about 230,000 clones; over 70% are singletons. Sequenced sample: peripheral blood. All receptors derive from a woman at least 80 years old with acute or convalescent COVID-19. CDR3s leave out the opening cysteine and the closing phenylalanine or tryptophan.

CDR3: ASSYTGQGIGETQY
V: TRBV28
J: TRBJ2-5

CDR3: ASSPRPFGTSTGELF
V: TRBV6-2/TRBV6-3
J: TRBJ2-2

CDR3: ASSAQGQTNEKLF
V: TRBV16
J: TRBJ1-4

CDR3: ASSFSGNYEQY
V: TRBV28
J: TRBJ2-7

CDR3: ASSQAGQGTEAF
V: TRBV3-1/TRBV3-2
J: TRBJ1-1

CDR3: ASSSNGGTGNTIY
V: TRBV7-2
J: TRBJ1-3

CDR3: SAGRGDEAF
V: TRBV20-1
J: TRBJ1-1

CDR3: ASRPTGGNQPQH
V: TRBV6-5
J: TRBJ1-5

CDR3: ASRTSGSYEQY
V: TRBV28
J: TRBJ2-7

CDR3: ASSLGGLNEKLF
V: TRBV5-1
J: TRBJ1-4

CDR3: ASSFVYGQGAEKLF
V: TRBV5-1
J: TRBJ1-4

CDR3: ASSGVTGVDTEAF
V: TRBV18
J: TRBJ1-1

CDR3: ASSPPNFEELF
V: TRBV18
J: TRBJ1-4

CDR3: ASSLDPGWSGNTIY
V: TRBV5-4
J: TRBJ1-3

CDR3: ASSYSWDSLGGYT
V: TRBV6-5
J: TRBJ1-2

CDR3: ASRGEGATYEQY
V: TRBV21-1
J: TRBJ2-7

CDR3: ASSDLAAYEQF
V: TRBV6-1
J: TRBJ2-1

CDR3: ASISRGAPVSEQF
V: TRBV2
J: TRBJ2-1

CDR3: ASSQVGTGGYQPQH
V: TRBV14
J: TRBJ1-5

CDR3: ASSQDRGSWGGYT
V: TRBV4-1
J: TRBJ1-2

CDR3: ASSRTGYEQY
V: TRBV7-9
J: TRBJ2-7

CDR3: ASSLDWGEGNNEQF
V: TRBV7-8
J: TRBJ2-1

CDR3: ASSFPDRGYGYT
V: TRBV28
J: TRBJ1-2

CDR3: ASSQPTAGFSEKLF
V: TRBV4-1
J: TRBJ1-4

CDR3: ASSPDLSGSFYNEQF
V: TRBV9
J: TRBJ2-1